These T cell receptor beta chains were read from a single sample in a study of regulatory T cells in long-lasting Graves disease. TCRdb independently ran MiXCR on the multiplex PCR reads; one entry per CDR3 protein. Of 530,000 or so distinct CDR3 sequences listed, roughly 12% are singletons. The same sample was also used in a study of T cells in Graves' hyperthyroidism and ophthalmopathy.

Source: peripheral blood mononuclear cells (PBMCs), taken at new diagnosis, from a patient treated with antithyroid drugs. Receptors originate from a man aged 25 to 40 with Graves disease. Both conserved end residues are trimmed from each CDR3.

TRBJ2-1 | TRBV7-2 | ASSIKGLGYYNEQF
TRBJ2-7 | TRBV20-1 | SARAPGGGRMNEQY
TRBJ2-4 | TRBV7-9 | ASSLGWGHEAKNIQY
TRBJ2-5 | TRBV10-2 | ASSEYGDQETQY
TRBJ2-2 | TRBV5-1 | ASSRGTGASGELF
TRBJ2-5 | TRBV12-3/TRBV12-4 | ASSLVSAGPRQETQY
TRBJ1-2 | TRBV28 | ASSLLGGSNYGYT
TRBJ2-5 | TRBV20-1 | SARVSSGAETQY
TRBJ2-1 | TRBV2 | ASRTGTSGINEQF
TRBJ1-5 | TRBV12-3/TRBV12-4 | ASSRQGGEPQH
TRBJ2-2 | TRBV20-1 | SATGLANTGELF
TRBJ2-2 | TRBV5-1 | ASSSGTGNLNTGELF
TRBJ1-2 | TRBV6-5 | ASSYSDPRTYGYT
TRBJ1-2 | TRBV30 | AWTRTYRNYGYT
TRBJ2-1 | TRBV6-1 | ASSNGLAGVGEQF
TRBJ1-5 | TRBV7-8 | ASSFQRGLLDQPQH
TRBJ1-2 | TRBV6-1 | ASTDIGGAHGYT
TRBJ1-2 | TRBV9 | ASSVTGQNYGYT
TRBJ1-1 | TRBV29-1 | SVGGGFMNTEAF
TRBJ1-4 | TRBV28 | ASRGAGAFSEKLF
TRBJ2-1 | TRBV27 | ASSWAGGAYNEQF
TRBJ2-2 | TRBV7-9 | ASSVWTGGLTGELF
TRBJ2-3 | TRBV10-1 | ASSLGASGTDTQY
TRBJ1-4 | TRBV12-3/TRBV12-4 | ASRSRTDTNEKLF
TRBJ1-4 | TRBV27 | ASSLLENEKLF
TRBJ2-3 | TRBV28 | ASSLNPYLTGSGFREGDTQY
TRBJ2-1 | TRBV27 | ASSPQPGQGYNEQF
TRBJ2-6 | TRBV2 | ASSGRGGGANVLT
TRBJ1-2 | TRBV30 | AYSHNYGYT
TRBJ2-3 | TRBV15 | ATSRDLQLSTDTQY
TRBJ1-1 | TRBV27 | ASGELNTEAF
TRBJ2-3 | TRBV7-2 | ASSPPGLAGGTDTRY
TRBJ2-1 | TRBV29-1 | SVEVGSSSYNEQF
TRBJ1-3 | TRBV6-1 | ASSDSVGLRGGGNTIY
TRBJ2-1 | TRBV30 | AWSSQRETYNEQF